This is a list of T cell receptor beta chains from one sample in a study of tumor-infiltrating lymphocytes in primary liver carcinoma. Using its own MiXCR run on the multiplex PCR reads, TCRdb lists one record per CDR3 protein. Of about 210,000 distinct CDR3 sequences in the sample, 65% were seen once. Sequences were obtained from peripheral blood. These receptors were taken from a woman in her sixties or seventies with primary liver carcinoma and hepatitis B virus infection. CDR3s include the opening cysteine and the closing phenylalanine or tryptophan. The D gene is left open where the match is weak. Size is omitted from some rows. Given values are once, few, many or a class for expanded clones.

clone size: NA
J gene: TRBJ1-2
V gene: TRBV11-2
D gene: NA
CDR3 protein: CANSPQRGDRGYTF
CDR3 DNA: TGTGCCAACAGCCCCCAAAGGGGAGATAGGGGCTACACCTTC

clone size: NA
J gene: TRBJ1-2
V gene: TRBV21-1
D gene: NA
CDR3 protein: CASSKGGGPGRGVTNYGYTF
CDR3 DNA: TGTGCCAGCAGCAAAGGAGGCGGCCCGGGGAGGGGAGTAACGAACTATGGCTACACCTTC

clone size: NA
J gene: TRBJ1-4
V gene: TRBV12-3/TRBV12-4
D gene: TRBD1
CDR3 protein: CASSPGQGATSEKLFF
CDR3 DNA: TGTGCCAGCAGTCCCGGACAGGGCGCAACTAGTGAAAAACTGTTTTTT

clone size: many
J gene: TRBJ1-2
V gene: TRBV6-5
D gene: NA
CDR3 protein: CASSYDTNYGYTF
CDR3 DNA: TGTGCCAGCAGTTACGACACCAACTATGGCTACACCTTC

clone size: many
J gene: TRBJ1-1
V gene: TRBV29-1
D gene: NA
CDR3 protein: CSGVGDHREAFF
CDR3 DNA: TGCAGCGGCGTCGGCGATCACAGAGAAGCTTTCTTT

clone size: NA
J gene: TRBJ1-3
V gene: TRBV14
D gene: TRBD1
CDR3 protein: CASSHWARDRGSRKAGNTIYF
CDR3 DNA: TGTGCCAGCAGCCATTGGGCCCGGGACAGGGGGTCCAGGAAGGCTGGAAACACCATATATTTT

clone size: NA
J gene: TRBJ2-1
V gene: TRBV10-1
D gene: NA
CDR3 protein: CAGSESGAGRNKQLF
CDR3 DNA: TGCGCCGGCAGTGAGTCCGGTGCAGGGCGCAATAAGCAGTTATTC

clone size: many
J gene: TRBJ2-7
V gene: TRBV6-2/TRBV6-3
D gene: NA
CDR3 protein: CASSDSGREQYF
CDR3 DNA: TGTGCCAGCAGTGACTCGGGGCGCGAGCAGTACTTC

clone size: NA
J gene: TRBJ1-1
V gene: TRBV5-6
D gene: NA
CDR3 protein: CASSLVGVGTEAFF
CDR3 DNA: TGTGCCAGCAGCTTGGTAGGGGTTGGAACTGAAGCTTTCTTT

clone size: few
J gene: TRBJ2-2
V gene: TRBV11-2
D gene: NA
CDR3 protein: CASSDGRNTSTGELFF
CDR3 DNA: TGTGCCAGCAGTGACGGACGTAACACGAGCACCGGGGAGCTGTTTTTT

clone size: many
J gene: TRBJ1-2
V gene: TRBV29-1
D gene: NA
CDR3 protein: CSVLDSSYGYTF
CDR3 DNA: TGCAGCGTTTTGGATTCTTCCTATGGCTACACCTTC

clone size: NA
J gene: TRBJ2-1
V gene: TRBV11-3
D gene: TRBD2
CDR3 protein: CASSGSSLAGAIDEQFF
CDR3 DNA: TGTGCCAGTAGCGGGTCCTCCCTAGCGGGAGCTATAGATGAGCAGTTCTTC

clone size: NA
J gene: TRBJ2-5
V gene: TRBV11-2
D gene: TRBD2
CDR3 protein: CASSFSGEQETQYF
CDR3 DNA: TGTGCCAGCAGCTTCAGCGGGGAACAAGAGACCCAGTACTTC

clone size: many
J gene: TRBJ2-1
V gene: TRBV6-2/TRBV6-3
D gene: NA
CDR3 protein: CASSYRGASSYNEQFF
CDR3 DNA: TGTGCCAGCAGTTACCGGGGCGCGAGCTCCTACAATGAGCAGTTCTTC

clone size: once
J gene: TRBJ2-1
V gene: TRBV29-1
D gene: TRBD2
CDR3 protein: CSVEAAGGPSYYEQFF
CDR3 DNA: TGCAGCGTTGAGGCGGCGGGAGGACCCTCCTACTATGAGCAGTTCTTC

clone size: NA
J gene: TRBJ2-2
V gene: TRBV6-5
D gene: TRBD2
CDR3 protein: CASSYSILAGGPAGELFF
CDR3 DNA: TGTGCCAGCAGTTACTCGATACTAGCGGGAGGGCCGGCCGGGGAGCTGTTTTTT

clone size: many
J gene: TRBJ2-3
V gene: TRBV11-3
D gene: TRBD2
CDR3 protein: CASSPYSGASTDTQYF
CDR3 DNA: TGTGCCAGCAGCCCTTATAGCGGGGCTAGCACAGATACGCAGTATTTT

clone size: many
J gene: TRBJ1-1
V gene: TRBV7-9
D gene: NA
CDR3 protein: CASSLPGGTEAFF
CDR3 DNA: TGTGCCAGCAGCCTGCCTGGGGGCACTGAAGCTTTCTTT

clone size: NA
J gene: TRBJ1-5
V gene: TRBV6-5
D gene: NA
CDR3 protein: CANRPTQGGNQPQHF
CDR3 DNA: TGTGCCAACAGACCTACACAGGGAGGCAATCAGCCCCAGCATTTC

clone size: NA
J gene: TRBJ1-2
V gene: TRBV5-1
D gene: NA
CDR3 protein: CASSPGGAQAYTF
CDR3 DNA: TGCGCCAGCAGCCCCGGTGGAGCCCAAGCCTACACCTTC

clone size: NA
J gene: TRBJ2-5
V gene: TRBV4-1
D gene: NA
CDR3 protein: CASSQDEGRRTQYF
CDR3 DNA: TGCGCCAGCAGCCAAGATGAAGGGAGACGGACCCAGTACTTC

clone size: medium-sized
J gene: TRBJ2-7
V gene: TRBV11-2
D gene: TRBD1
CDR3 protein: CASSRDRVYEQYF
CDR3 DNA: TGTGCCAGCAGCAGGGACAGGGTGTACGAGCAGTACTTC

clone size: many
J gene: TRBJ1-1
V gene: TRBV12-5
D gene: NA
CDR3 protein: CASGLGRATEAFF
CDR3 DNA: TGTGCTAGTGGTTTGGGCAGGGCCACTGAAGCTTTCTTT

clone size: NA
J gene: TRBJ2-2
V gene: TRBV24-1
D gene: TRBD2
CDR3 protein: CVTSDPGLAIRELFF
CDR3 DNA: TGTGTCACCAGTGACCCGGGACTAGCAATCCGGGAGCTGTTTTTT

clone size: NA
J gene: TRBJ2-7
V gene: TRBV11-2
D gene: NA
CDR3 protein: CASSRGTRESYERYF
CDR3 DNA: TGTGCCAGCAGCCGAGGGACAAGGGAGTCCTACGAGCGGTACTTC

clone size: NA
J gene: TRBJ2-2
V gene: TRBV2
D gene: NA
CDR3 protein: CANLPTEAGELFF
CDR3 DNA: TGTGCCAACCTTCCGACGGAAGCGGGGGAGCTGTTTTTT

clone size: NA
J gene: TRBJ1-1
V gene: TRBV6-5
D gene: TRBD1
CDR3 protein: CASSYSMGQGTEAFF
CDR3 DNA: TGTGCCAGCAGTTACTCGATGGGACAGGGGACTGAAGCTTTCTTT

clone size: NA
J gene: TRBJ2-5
V gene: TRBV19
D gene: NA
CDR3 protein: CASSTNPQETQYF
CDR3 DNA: TGTGCCAGTAGTACAAACCCTCAAGAGACCCAGTACTTC

clone size: NA
J gene: TRBJ2-3
V gene: TRBV4-1
D gene: TRBD2
CDR3 protein: CTSSQIALAGAADTQYF
CDR3 DNA: TGCACCAGCAGCCAAATCGCACTAGCGGGAGCGGCAGATACGCAGTATTTT